Below are 14 T cell receptor beta chains sequenced from a single sample in a study of low-dose radiotherapy and immunotherapy resistance in tumors. The time point: after trial treatment. As to treatment: LDRT plus nivolumab, ipilimumab, low-dose cyclophosphamide and aspirin (RACIN trial). Alpha- and beta-chain coverage of first-strand cDNA came from TRAV- and TRBV-specific primers. Over 20 PCR cycles, TCRs were amplified from a constant-region primer and V-primer adapter. MiXCR was run by TCRdb on the reads, yielding one entry per CDR3 protein. The repertoire holds tens of thousands of distinct CDR3 sequences, with 20% to 25% as singletons. The starting material was PBMCs, obtained after low-dose radiotherapy plus immunotherapy. The origin of the receptors is a female donor with ovarian cancer.

This clonotype was counted at least ten times. The rearrangement uses TRBV10-3 and TRBJ1-2; the match to TRBD1 covers 8 bases. Looked up from germline, CDR1 is ENHRY and CDR2 is SYGVKD. Losses at the gene ends were 4 bases for V and 8 bases for J; bases not matched to a gene: 6. The CDR3 is 13 amino acids. CDR3 in amino acids: CAISGTGTSGYTF. The CDR3 DNA reads TGTGCCATCAGTGGGACAGGGACGTCAGGCTACACCTTC.

This clonotype was seen repeatedly, ten times or more. This rearrangement joins TRBV20-1 to TRBJ2-5; 7 bases agree with TRBD2. V shed 4 bases, J shed 5 bases, and the junction held 13 bases outside the gene matches. From germline, CDR1 is DFQATT and CDR2 SNEGSKA (reference sequence). The CDR3 totals 15 residues. The DNA of the CDR3 is TGCAGTGCTATAGGGGTAGCGGGCCCTGGGGAGACCCAGTACTTC. Translated, it gives CSAIGVAGPGETQYF.

This clonotype showed up many times. The J gene is TRBJ2-1, the V gene TRBV4-3, with 11 nucleotides matching TRBD2. The CDR3 is made up of 18 amino acids. Germline loops: CDR1 LGHNA, CDR2 YSLEER. J gave up 4 bases and V 3 bases, and 11 bases lay outside the gene matches. The CDR3 DNA follows: TGCGCCAGCAGCCAGGATATAGCGGGAGGGCCTGGGTACAATGAGCAGTTCTTC. Residues: CASSQDIAGGPGYNEQFF.

This clonotype was observed at least ten times. The gene calls are TRBV7-2 and TRBJ2-7; 7 bases agree with TRBD1. This CDR3 region has 15 residues. J was trimmed by 3 bases and V by 1 base; bases with no gene match: 6. Germline V CDR1 and CDR2: SGHTA, FQGNSA. The DNA of the CDR3 is TGTGCCAGCAGCTTAGGTAAAGGGGGCCACTACGAGCAGTACTTC. Translated, it gives CASSLGKGGHYEQYF.

This clonotype occurred many times. The V call is TRBV5-1, the J call TRBJ1-5; 7 bases fit TRBD1. Germline V gene lookup returns CDR1 SGHRS and CDR2 YFSETQ. After removal of 0 bases from V and 7 bases from J, the junction contained 4 bases not matched to a gene. This CDR3 spans 14 amino acids. In DNA, the CDR3 is TGCGCCAGCAGCTTGGAAGGGGGCGACCAGCCCCAGCATTTT. It yields the protein CASSLEGGDQPQHF.

This clonotype was seen a few times. V is TRBV28 and J is TRBJ2-3, with a weak D call TRBD1 (5 bases). Trimming shortened V by 7 bases and J by 1 base, and 15 bases separated the two germline ends. The length of the CDR3 is 15 residues. Per the germline V gene, CDR1 is MDHEN and CDR2 is SYDVKM. The CDR3 here is CASTPGQLRTDTQYF. DNA of the CDR3: TGTGCCAGCACCCCAGGGCAGCTCCGCACAGATACGCAGTATTTT.

This clonotype was observed many times. In DNA, the CDR3 is TGCAGCGTTGAAGGGTGGTCAGGGCTCTCGACAGATACGCAGTATTTT. Amino acid sequence: CSVEGWSGLSTDTQYF. This rearrangement joins TRBV29-1 to TRBJ2-3; D might be TRBD1 (5 bases). The CDR3 extends over 16 amino acids. CDR1 and CDR2 (germline): SQVTM, ANQGSEA. Trimming shortened V by 1 base and J by 3 bases, and 17 bases separated the two germline ends.

Ten or more counts support this clonotype. The V call is TRBV5-8, the J call TRBJ2-7, with D possibly being TRBD2 (5 bases). The germline CDR1 and CDR2 sequences are SGHTS and YDEGEE. The CDR3 has 14 amino acids. Between the trimmed V and J ends, which lost 0 bases and 2 bases, there was a span of 9 bases. DNA of the CDR3: TGTGCCAGCAGCTTGGGCGCGGGTCCCTACGAGCAGTACTTC. Its protein is CASSLGAGPYEQYF.

This rearrangement joins TRBV20-1 to TRBJ2-1, with 10 bases that match TRBD2. Germline lookup yields CDR1 DFQATT and CDR2 SNEGSKA (reference sequence). This CDR3 has 14 residues. The V and J ends lost 5 bases and 8 bases, in that order; junction bases with no gene match: 9. CDR3 sequence: CSALISGRHYEQFF. CDR3 nucleotide sequence: TGCAGTGCTCTGATTAGCGGGAGGCACTATGAGCAGTTCTTC.

This clonotype was counted ten times or more. V usage is TRBV12-3 or TRBV12-4 and J usage is TRBJ2-1, with 14 bases that match TRBD2. After removal of 6 bases from V and 3 bases from J, the junction contained 16 bases not matched to a gene. The CDR3 runs to 20 residues. Here the CDR3 reads CASSPKPGLAGAMNYNEQFF. DNA of the CDR3: TGTGCCAGCAGCCCTAAACCGGGACTAGCGGGAGCTATGAACTACAATGAGCAGTTCTTC.

This chain connects TRBV19 to TRBJ1-2; the D is unclear. The germline V gene encodes CDR1 LNHDA and CDR2 SQIVND (reference sequence). V lost 8 bases to trimming and J lost 7 bases, with 17 bases between them. The CDR3 contains 13 residues. The CDR3 nucleotides read TGTGCCAGTGCCCCGAGGCAGACGAGTGGCTACACCTTC. Residues: CASAPRQTSGYTF. Combining the CDR3 with reference TRBV19 and TRBJ1-2 gives the whole variable domain DGGITQSPKYLFRKEGQNVTLSCEQNLNHDAMYWYRQDPGQGLRLIYYSQIVNDFQKGDIAEGYSVSREKKESFPLTVTSAQKNPTAFYLCASAPRQTSGYTFGSGTRLTVV.

This clonotype came up many times. The chain combines TRBV15 with TRBJ2-3, with 8 bases lining up with TRBD2. The CDR3 totals 16 residues. The germline gives CDR1 LNHNV, CDR2 YYDKDF (reference sequence). After removal of 3 bases from V and 7 bases from J, the junction contained 12 bases not matched to a gene. The CDR3 protein is CATSSVSGSGRNTQYF. The CDR3 DNA follows: TGTGCCACCAGCAGCGTGAGCGGGAGCGGGCGAAATACGCAGTATTTT. The entire variable domain, with the rest obtained from reference TRBV15 and TRBJ2-3, is as follows: DAMVIQNPRYQVTQFGKPVTLSCSQTLNHNVMYWYQQKSSQAPKLLFHYYDKDFNNEADTPDNFQSRRPNTSFCFLDIRSPGLGDTAMYLCATSSVSGSGRNTQYFGPGTRLTVL.

In this sample, this clonotype turned up many times. This sequence joins TRBV3-1 and TRBJ2-6; D gene ambiguous. Germline CDR1 and CDR2: LGHDT and YNNKEL (reference sequence). This CDR3 has 14 amino acids. The V gene lost 7 bases and the J gene lost 0 bases, with 7 bases spanning the gap. CDR3 amino acids: CASKPHSGANVLTF. The DNA of the CDR3 is TGTGCCAGCAAACCGCACTCTGGGGCCAACGTCCTGACTTTC.

The chain carries TRBV12-3 or TRBV12-4 and TRBJ2-2; TRBD1 or TRBD2 may be the D gene (5 bases each). The CDR3 totals 13 residues. Trimming removed 1 base at V and 7 bases at J, with 7 bases between. DNA of the CDR3: TGTGCCAGCAGTTTAGGGGGGATCGGGGAGCTGTTTTTT. Residues: CASSLGGIGELFF.